This T cell receptor (beta chain) came from a study of identical twins. TCRdb re-called the 5' RACE reads with MiXCR, one entry per CDR3 protein. This table holds roughly 570,000 distinct CDR3 sequences, nearly 10% found once. From germline, CDR1 is MNHEY and CDR2 SMNVEV (reference sequence). This CDR3 contains 12 residues. Trimming pared 6 bases from V and 5 bases from J, leaving 8 bases between. This clonotype occurred many times. The same sample was also studied in work on yellow fever vaccine responses in identical twins.

The clonotype originates from a woman aged 18-30 years in good health. The chain couples TRBV27 to TRBJ1-5, with D hard to call. The sequencing input was PBMCs. The CDR3 here is CASSRGDQPQHF. The CDR3 DNA follows: TGTGCCAGCAGCCGTGGAGATCAGCCCCAGCATTTT.